This T cell receptor beta chain originates from a study of blood T cells in healthy people across ages. The authors ran a second PCR of about 7 to 11 cycles using a sample-barcoded 5' primer and a J-beta primer mix. MiXCR, run by TCRdb on the 5' RACE reads, gives a single entry per CDR3 protein. The data hold roughly 900,000 distinct CDR3 sequences, with roughly 26% observed a single time. Notes on this clonotype: The junction departs from germline at one end; a sequencing error may be responsible.

Germline CDR1 and CDR2: MNHEY and SVGEGT. The CDR3 length is 16 residues. This sequence was found in a woman older than 75 in good health. V and J are TRBV6-2 or TRBV6-3 and TRBJ1-6, with TRBD1 identical over 8 bases. Sequenced: blood. CDR3 in amino acids: CASSQTKTGADSPPHF. CDR3 in DNA: TGTGCCAGCAGTCAAACAAAGACAGGGGCGGATTCACCCCCCCACTTT.